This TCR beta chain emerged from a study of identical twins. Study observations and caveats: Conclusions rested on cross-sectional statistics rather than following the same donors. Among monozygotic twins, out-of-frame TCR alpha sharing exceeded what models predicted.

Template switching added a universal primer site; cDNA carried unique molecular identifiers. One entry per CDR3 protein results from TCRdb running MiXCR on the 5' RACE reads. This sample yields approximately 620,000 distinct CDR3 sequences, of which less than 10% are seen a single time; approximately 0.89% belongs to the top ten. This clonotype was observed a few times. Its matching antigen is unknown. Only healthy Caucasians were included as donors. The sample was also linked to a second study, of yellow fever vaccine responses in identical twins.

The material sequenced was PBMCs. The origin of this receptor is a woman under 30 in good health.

For the CDR3, the DNA is TGTGCCAGCAGCTGGGGGCCTGCTAGCGGTCAAGAGACCCAGTACTTC. Its protein product is CASSWGPASGQETQYF. The chain couples TRBV5-5 to TRBJ2-5; D possibly corresponds to TRBD2 (7 bases). Germline V gives CDR1 SGHKS, CDR2 YYEKEE (reference sequence). The CDR3 runs 16 residues. The ends were cut back, 3 bases at V and 2 bases at J, with 17 bases in the middle. The variable domain in full, with the rest retrieved from reference TRBV5-5 and TRBJ2-5, is DAGVTQSPTHLIKTRGQQVTLRCSPISGHKSVSWYQQVLGQGPQFIFQYYEKEERGRGNFPDRFSARQFPNYSSELNVNALLLGDSALYLCASSWGPASGQETQYFGPGTRLLVL.